The T cell receptor (beta chain) under discussion was sequenced for a study of cytomegalovirus exposure and HLA in healthy donors. From its first to its last residue, the CDR3 has 14 amino acids. The germline gives CDR1 SGDLS, CDR2 YYNGEE. The study ran its PCR with 60 Vbeta and 13 Jbeta primers. Clones were sequenced by immunoSEQ multiplex PCR, and TCRdb holds only the in-frame ones, with some missing. The repertoire holds more than 95,000 clones, roughly a tenth seen once, with 3% in the top ten. This clone was detected a few times. The DNA is omitted, as the CDR3 cannot be located on it reliably, and the CDR3 follows TCRdb's listing.

V and J are TRBV9 and TRBJ2-5; the table calls TRBD2, which could not be checked here. The sequence derives from a young man in good health and CMV-seronegative. Specimen: PBMCs. This chain's CDR3 is CASSVGGGTHPLHF.